Reported below is one T cell receptor (beta chain). Its antigen remains unknown. This record comes from a study of radiotherapy plus CTLA-4 blockade in lung cancer. For the study at large: Objective responses arose in about 17% of patients, and around 30% experienced disease control. Study observations and caveats: Reportedly, early blood T cell clone dynamics best predicted response, with interferon-beta. Radiotherapy was combined with ipilimumab, and tumor-derived TCR clones then expanded in blood.

Produced via immunoSEQ multiplex PCR; TCRdb's table is partial and in-frame only. Of 53,000 or so clones in the sample, about 88% were seen once. Focal radiation plus CTLA-4 blockade with ipilimumab was given to patients with chemo-refractory metastatic non-small-cell lung cancer. The origin of this receptor is a human donor with non-small cell lung cancer whose response to radiotherapy plus ipilimumab could not be evaluated. The starting material was peripheral blood, obtained from a patient treated with radiotherapy plus ipilimumab.

CDR3 bases: TGCGCCAGCAGCTTGGCGGGAGGGAGCGAGCAGTACTTC. Translating it yields CASSLAGGSEQYF. The chain links TRBV5-1 to TRBJ2-7; the match to TRBD2 covers 8 bases. Germline V CDR1 and CDR2: SGHRS, YFSETQ. The V segment lost 0 bases and the J segment 6 bases; nucleotides outside the gene matches: 2. CDR3 length: 13 amino acids.